The clone carrying this T cell receptor (beta chain) was counted at least ten times. Its antigen is currently unknown. From germline, CDR1 is LNHDA and CDR2 SQIVND (reference sequence). The ends lost 5 bases at V and 5 bases at J; junction bases unmatched: 6. The CDR3 covers 14 residues. MiXCR, run by TCRdb on the reads, gives a single entry per CDR3 protein. Here the sample spans some 450,000 distinct CDR3 sequences, approximately 30% being singletons. The data were taken from a study of T cell repertoires in cytomegalovirus infection. Study-wide findings and caveats: The ex vivo response was dominated by HLA-C-restricted CMV-specific TCR beta clonotypes. CMV carriers with the relevant HLA were identified by cumulative public TCR beta family frequency.

J is TRBJ1-2 and V is TRBV19; 9 bases are a match to TRBD1. The source material was PBMCs. This receptor was taken from a human donor in good health (CMV status not recorded). Some clones in this sample may be carry-over from other donors' samples. The CDR3 DNA follows: TGTGCCAGTAGTCAGCCGGGACAGGGATATGGCTACACCTTC. This sequence encodes CASSQPGQGYGYTF.